The rows below give T cell receptor beta chains drawn from one sample of a study of shared clonotypes between healthy human individuals. The method was immunoSEQ multiplex PCR; TCRdb's version includes in-frame clones alone and lacks a portion of them. Among about 1 million clones listed, around 74% were seen once. Sequences were obtained from memory CD4+ T cells sorted from blood. The receptors derive from a man aged 18 to 30 in good health. CDR3s include the opening cysteine and the closing phenylalanine or tryptophan. The D gene is left open where the match is weak. Clone size, where shown, is once, few, many, or a class for clones that have expanded.

clone_size	j_call	d_call	v_call	cdr3_nt	cdr3_aa
-	TRBJ1-4	TRBD1	TRBV7-6	TGTGCCAGCAGCTTAGAGGCCCCGACAGGGCGAAATGAAAAACTGTTTTTT	CASSLEAPTGRNEKLFF
-	TRBJ1-1	-	TRBV10-3	TGTGCCATCAGTGACATCAGGGACCTCGGAGCTTTCTTT	CAISDIRDLGAFF
once	TRBJ2-7	TRBD1	TRBV30	TGTGCCGGGACAGTCCTCTACGAGCAGTACTTC	CAGTVLYEQYF
-	TRBJ1-1	-	TRBV7-9	TGTGCCAGCAGTCGTGACAGCAATGAAGCTTTCTTT	CASSRDSNEAFF
-	TRBJ2-1	-	TRBV18	TGTGCCAGCTCACCTAAGTCGATAGGGGAATCCTACAATGAGCAGTTCTTC	CASSPKSIGESYNEQFF
-	TRBJ2-1	-	TRBV2	TGTGCCAGCAGTGACATAAGGACTACGTACAATGAGCAGTTCTTC	CASSDIRTTYNEQFF
-	TRBJ1-4	-	TRBV6-1	TGTGCCAGCAGTGAAAGGCCCATATGGGCAACTAATGAAAAACTGTTTTTT	CASSERPIWATNEKLFF
many	TRBJ2-5	TRBD1	TRBV7-9	TGTGCCAGCAGCTCATACAGGGGAGTCGGCGAGACCCAGTACTTC	CASSSYRGVGETQYF
once	TRBJ2-7	TRBD2	TRBV30	TGTGCCTGGGACCCTAGCGGGAGTTACGAGCAGTACTTC	CAWDPSGSYEQYF
-	TRBJ2-2	-	TRBV7-9	TGTGCCAGCAGCTTTCGGAGGGAGGCCAACACCGGGGAGCTGTTTTTT	CASSFRREANTGELFF
few	TRBJ2-1	-	TRBV9	TGTGCCAGCAGCCCCCGAGGACTATCGGGGAATGAGCAGTTCTTC	CASSPRGLSGNEQFF
-	TRBJ2-6	-	TRBV2	TGTGCCAGCAGTGAGAGGGGCTCCAGCTCTGGGGCCAACGTCCTGACTTTC	CASSERGSSSGANVLTF
-	TRBJ1-5	-	TRBV7-2	TGTGCCAGCAGCTTAGGAGGAGACAATCAGCCCCAGCATTTT	CASSLGGDNQPQHF
-	TRBJ2-3	TRBD1	TRBV7-9	TGTGCCAGCAGCTTATATGGGACAGGGACAGATACGCAGTATTTT	CASSLYGTGTDTQYF
-	TRBJ2-7	-	TRBV14	TGTGCCAGCAGCCAGAGCCCGGGACAAAGGCAGTACTTC	CASSQSPGQRQYF
few	TRBJ2-1	TRBD1	TRBV11-2	TGTGCCAGCAGCTTAATTGGGACAGGGGTCTACAATGAGCAGTTCTTC	CASSLIGTGVYNEQFF
few	TRBJ1-4	-	TRBV5-4	TGTGCCAGCAGCTCGAGACAGGCAACTAATGAAAAACTGTTTTTT	CASSSRQATNEKLFF
-	TRBJ2-2	-	TRBV19	TGTGCCAGTAGTTCCTCCGGGATCACCGGGGAGCTGTTTTTT	CASSSSGITGELFF
-	TRBJ1-6	-	TRBV29-1	TGCAGCGTTGGTAGGGACTATAATTCACCCCTCCACTTT	CSVGRDYNSPLHF
-	TRBJ2-2	-	TRBV30	TGTGCCTGGAGTGTAAACGCCGGGGAGCTGTTTTTT	CAWSVNAGELFF
-	TRBJ1-1	-	TRBV10-3	TGTGCCATCAGGGGTCCGACAGAAGCTTTCTTT	CAIRGPTEAFF
-	TRBJ1-4	-	TRBV5-3	TGTGCCAGAAGCTTGAGGGGGATCCCAATTAATGAAAAACTGTTTTTT	CARSLRGIPINEKLFF
-	TRBJ2-5	TRBD1	TRBV28	TGTGCCAGCAGTCACAGGGGGCGCATAGAGACCCAGTACTTC	CASSHRGRIETQYF
once	TRBJ2-3	-	TRBV7-2	TGTGCCAGCAGCTTAGCGCTGAGGGGGGGCACAGATACGCAGTATTTT	CASSLALRGGTDTQYF
-	TRBJ2-5	-	TRBV2	TGTGCCAGCACTAGTAGAGGGGCGCAGGGAGAGACCCAGTACTTC	CASTSRGAQGETQYF
once	TRBJ2-7	-	TRBV9	TGTGCCAGCAGCGTAGGGGTCACAGGTGTCCACGAGCAGTACTTC	CASSVGVTGVHEQYF
many	TRBJ1-1	-	TRBV5-4	TGTGCCAGCAGCCGCGAGGCAGGGCTCACTGAAGCTTTCTTT	CASSREAGLTEAFF
-	TRBJ2-7	TRBD2	TRBV2	TGTGCCAGCAGGGATCTAGCGGGGAGGGTCTACGAGCAGTACTTC	CASRDLAGRVYEQYF
-	TRBJ1-2	TRBD1	TRBV5-6	TGTGCCAGCAGCCCCGGGGCGGGACAGTCCTGGAAGGGCTATGGCTACACCTTC	CASSPGAGQSWKGYGYTF
few	TRBJ1-6	-	TRBV19	TGTGCCAGTAGTATCTCCTTAACAGGCGTCTATAATTCACCCCTCCACTTT	CASSISLTGVYNSPLHF
-	TRBJ2-1	-	TRBV28	TGTGCCAGCAGCAACAGGGGGGGCGGCTCCTACAATGAGCAGTTCTTC	CASSNRGGGSYNEQFF
-	TRBJ2-5	-	TRBV5-1	TGCGCCAGCAGGTATTTGTGGGGGCCCTCGTACCAAGAGACCCAGTACTTC	CASRYLWGPSYQETQYF
few	TRBJ2-1	-	TRBV11-3	TGTGCCAGCAGCTCCGCAGGAGGAGGGGGCCGGGATGAGCAGTTCTTC	CASSSAGGGGRDEQFF
-	TRBJ2-1	-	TRBV5-6	TGTGCCAGCAGCTTGTCGTCGTCGGGGGAATACAATGAGCAGTTCTTC	CASSLSSSGEYNEQFF
-	TRBJ1-6	-	TRBV27	TGTGCCAGCAGCCTTTTACAGGGAACCCTCCACTTT	CASSLLQGTLHF
few	TRBJ1-1	-	TRBV19	TGTGCCAGTAGAGAAGGACAGACTAACACTGAAGCTTTCTTT	CASREGQTNTEAFF
-	TRBJ1-6	-	TRBV30	TGTGCCTGGAGTGACAGCCTAGGGACACCCCTCCACTTT	CAWSDSLGTPLHF
-	TRBJ1-2	-	TRBV5-1	TGCGCCAGCAGCTTGGACCAGGGAGCCTATGGCTACACCTTC	CASSLDQGAYGYTF
-	TRBJ2-7	-	TRBV5-6	TGTGCCAGCAGCTTGGCGGTGCCATACGAGCAGTACTTC	CASSLAVPYEQYF
-	TRBJ1-1	-	TRBV10-3	TGTGCCATCAAGGAGAACCCGAACACTGAAGCTTTCTTT	CAIKENPNTEAFF
-	TRBJ1-1	-	TRBV7-2	TGTGCCAGCAGCTTAGATTGGCAGGAGGCTTTCTTT	CASSLDWQEAFF
once	TRBJ1-1	TRBD1	TRBV6-5	TGTGCCAGCAATACACCGACAGGGGGGAACACTGAAGCTTTCTTT	CASNTPTGGNTEAFF
-	TRBJ2-1	-	TRBV28	-	CASSILDEQFF
many	TRBJ2-7	TRBD1	TRBV5-1	TGCGCCAGCAGACCCGGGACAGGGGATGAGCAGTACTTC	CASRPGTGDEQYF
-	TRBJ2-3	TRBD1	TRBV5-1	TGCGCCAGCAGCTCCGGACAGGGAGTAGATACGCAGTATTTT	CASSSGQGVDTQYF
-	TRBJ2-2	-	TRBV7-9	TGTGCCAGCAGCTCTGGGACGGGGAACACCGGGGAGCTGTTTTTT	CASSSGTGNTGELFF